This T cell receptor (beta chain) derives from a study of beta chain features in type 1 diabetes. Broader study findings: Fewer junction insertions and more nucleotide deletions appeared in type 1 diabetes patients.

V lost 6 bases and J 6 bases, leaving 20 bases between the germline ends. Germline assignment: CDR1 MDHEN and CDR2 SYDVKM. There are 15 residues in the CDR3. This clone was seen a few times. Its antigen is still unknown. Expressed TCRB transcripts were sequenced after all isolated RNA was converted to cDNA. Assay: immunoSEQ multiplex PCR; the TCRdb copy retains only in-frame clones and omits some. The profile covers about 220,000 clones, with roughly 10% appearing a single time and over 1% taken by the ten largest. The receptor was derived from a man aged 18 to 29 in good health. The chain uses TRBV28 and TRBJ1-1; a weak D match, TRBD1 (6 bases). The material sequenced was central memory CD4+ T cells from blood. CDR3 loop: CASSHSLRGAPEAFF. The CDR3 region has the DNA TGTGCCAGCAGCCACTCCCTGAGGGGGGCCCCTGAAGCTTTCTTT.